This record looks at one T cell receptor beta chain sequence and its context. This specimen comes from a study of shared clonotypes between healthy human individuals. Generated by immunoSEQ multiplex PCR, the TCRdb table keeps only in-frame clones and is missing some. The sample contains approximately 500,000 clones, approximately 79% of which appear only once. Input material: PBMCs. The clonotype originates from a middle-aged woman in good health. Some clones in this sample may be carry-over from other donors' samples.

The CDR3 sequence is CSTVGVSYEQYF. The DNA for the CDR3 is TGCAGCACCGTCGGGGTCTCCTACGAGCAGTACTTC. The rearrangement uses TRBV29-1 and TRBJ2-5; maybe TRBD2 (5 bases). TRBJ2-7 explains the end of the DNA better; the J call may be wrong. This CDR3 region has 12 residues. Germline V lookup: CDR1 SQVTM, CDR2 ANQGSEA.